This T cell receptor (beta chain) was sequenced for a study of blood T cell repertoires in COVID-19. Study at large: Spain, Italy and the United States supplied samples that represented acute and convalescent COVID-19.

There are a few counts of this clone. How the authors handled the data: Amplification from reference gene primers served as the basis for estimated nucleated cell counts. Libraries were prepared by immunoSEQ multiplex PCR; TCRdb keeps only in-frame clonotypes and omits some of them. For V, J and clone size, that table is used; D and trimming come from the DNA. The sample lists 100,000 to 150,000 clones; about 88% were seen once. The clonotype comes from a woman over 75 with acute or convalescent COVID-19. Sequenced material: peripheral blood.

The CDR3 nucleotides are TGCGCCAGCAGCTTCGGGACAGGGGGGACCCAGTACTTC. It specifies CASSFGTGGTQYF. The rearrangement joins TRBV5-1 to TRBJ2-5; 11 bases fit TRBD1. CDR3 size: 13 residues. The V gene's germline CDR1 is SGHRS and CDR2 YFSETQ. J lost 7 bases, V lost 2 bases, and 1 base had no gene match.